This passage covers 7 T cell receptor beta chains from one sample sequenced in a study of cytomegalovirus exposure and HLA in healthy donors (dated by TCRdb to the late 2010s). Preparation of the library involved the immunoSEQ multiplex PCR assay. For the multiplex PCR, a mixture combining 60 forward primers for TCR Vbeta segments and 13 reverse primers for TCR Jbeta segments was used. This is the immuneACCESS table as TCRdb keeps it, with only in-frame sequences that have V and J called. A part of the clones is gone; compared with another copy, unresolved V genes explain less than half, and the rest is unexplained. The sample profile shows approximately 81,000 clones; 75% to 85% of them were found once. The top ten hold around 3.1% of the sample. The sequencing sample was made of PBMCs. The receptors were gathered from a man aged 45-65 years in good health and CMV-seropositive.

The chain recombines TRBV29-1 with TRBJ2-7, with 7 bases that match TRBD1. With V trimmed by 4 bases and J by 9 bases, 6 bases remained unmatched. Germline CDR1 and CDR2: SQVTM and ANQGSEA. The CDR3 is 11 residues long. CDR3 nucleotides: TGCAGCGTTGGCCTGGACAGGAGGCAGTACTTC. The encoded protein is CSVGLDRRQYF.

The J gene is TRBJ2-7, the V gene TRBV11-3; 7 bases align to TRBD2. The CDR3 totals 14 residues. The junction had 4 bases not matched to a gene; V was cut back by 3 bases and J by 2 bases. In germline, CDR1 is SGHNT, CDR2 YENEEA. The CDR3 bases are TGTGCCAGCAGCTTGTCTAGCGGAACCTACGAGCAGTACTTC. This codes for CASSLSSGTYEQYF.

The chain carries TRBV9 and TRBJ2-7; D may be TRBD2 (5 bases). This CDR3 contains 15 residues. Germline CDR1 SGDLS, CDR2 YYNGEE. The V end was cut by 4 bases, the J end by 1 base, with 15 bases between. The chain's CDR3 is CASSFMDSPSYEQYF. In nucleotides, the CDR3 is TGTGCCAGCAGCTTTATGGACTCCCCATCCTACGAGCAGTACTTC.

This sequence joins TRBV28 and TRBJ2-3; 7 nucleotides align to TRBD2. Germline trimming cut 7 bases from V and 4 bases from J; bases unmatched to any gene: 14. The V gene's germline CDR1 is MDHEN and CDR2 SYDVKM. This CDR3 comprises 16 residues. The CDR3 DNA sequence: TGTGCCAGCAACCAAGATCGGGAGGCCATCCCAGATACGCAGTATTTT. It encodes CASNQDREAIPDTQYF.

Here the CDR3 DNA reads TGCGCCAGCTCCTCCTTTATGAACACTGAAGCTTTCTTT. Encoded protein: CASSSFMNTEAFF. V is TRBV10-2 and J is TRBJ1-1; the D is unclear. The germline V gene encodes CDR1 WSHSY and CDR2 SAAADI. Trimming left V 8 bases short and J 0 bases short, with 10 bases between. The CDR3 is made up of 13 amino acids.

V gene TRBV19 combines with J gene TRBJ2-2, with D possibly matching TRBD1 (5 bases). Germline CDR1 reads LNHDA; CDR2 reads SQIVND (reference sequence). This CDR3 has 12 amino acids. The V end was cut by 11 bases, the J end by 3 bases, with 10 bases between. The CDR3 spells CAATGYTGELFF. The CDR3 DNA is TGTGCCGCAACAGGATACACCGGGGAGCTGTTTTTT. The complete variable domain, with remaining parts taken from reference TRBV19 and TRBJ2-2, reads DGGITQSPKYLFRKEGQNVTLSCEQNLNHDAMYWYRQDPGQGLRLIYYSQIVNDFQKGDIAEGYSVSREKKESFPLTVTSAQKNPTAFYLCAATGYTGELFFGEGSRLTVL.

The chain joins TRBV4-2 to TRBJ2-5, with a possible D match to TRBD1 (7 bases). The CDR3 contains 15 residues. The germline V gene encodes CDR1 LGHNA and CDR2 YNFKEQ. Trimming shortened V by 0 bases and J by 5 bases, and 13 bases separated the two germline ends. CDR3 coding DNA: TGTGCCAGCAGCCAAGAGACAGGGACTCAGGAGACCCAGTACTTC. As protein: CASSQETGTQETQYF.